Following are 24 T cell receptor beta chains from one sample sequenced in a study of T cells in Graves' hyperthyroidism and ophthalmopathy. TCR beta CDR3 regions were amplified from RNA transcripts. Researchers ran a first-round RT-PCR on the TCR CDR3 using the HTBI primer set. Each CDR3 protein is one row after TCRdb ran MiXCR on the multiplex PCR reads. The table lists around 500,000 distinct CDR3 sequences, 12% to 15% of them singletons. The sequenced sample consisted of blood. These receptors were obtained from a woman aged 40-49 years with Graves' hyperthyroidism.

This clonotype turned up a few times. This sequence joins TRBV20-1 and TRBJ2-7; 12 bases fit TRBD2. The length of the CDR3 is 15 residues. V lost 0 bases to trimming and J lost 6 bases; unmatched junction nucleotides: 6. The germline CDR1 and CDR2 sequences are DFQATT and SNEGSKA (reference sequence). The CDR3 loop reads CSARDATSGRTEQYF. The CDR3 DNA is TGCAGTGCTAGAGATGCTACTAGCGGGAGGACCGAGCAGTACTTC.

V and J are TRBV28 and TRBJ2-2; 9 bases agree with TRBD2. Germline CDR1 and CDR2: MDHEN and SYDVKM. The CDR3 runs to 15 residues. The V gene end was trimmed by 6 bases and the J gene end by 7 bases; junction bases not matched to a gene: 9. For the CDR3, the DNA is TGTGCCAGCAGCTATATAGCGGGAGCTAACGGGGAGCTGTTTTTT. Its protein is CASSYIAGANGELFF.

The table lists this clonotype with many counts. The chain uses TRBV11-1 and TRBJ2-2, with 7 positions matching TRBD1. The CDR3 loop spans 16 amino acids. With V trimmed by 5 bases and J by 6 bases, 12 bases remained unmatched. From germline, CDR1 is SGHAT and CDR2 FQDESV (reference sequence). The CDR3 DNA reads as TGTGCCAGCAGCGCGAGGGGGCCGGTGGGTCCCGGGGAGCTGTTTTTT. Translation: CASSARGPVGPGELFF.

This clonotype has a handful of counts. The chain uses TRBV20-1 and TRBJ2-1; perhaps TRBD2 as D (5 bases). Trimming took off 1 base at V and 1 base at J, with 11 bases between the two ends. This CDR3 is built from 15 residues. Germline lookup yields CDR1 DFQATT and CDR2 SNEGSKA (reference sequence). DNA of the CDR3: TGCAGTGCTAGAGCGCAAGCGGAGTCCTACAATGAGCAGTTCTTC. The encoded protein is CSARAQAESYNEQFF.

This clonotype has a single count. The CDR3 loop reads CASMGGIPQETQYF. The CDR3 DNA follows: TGCGCCAGCATGGGGGGTATCCCTCAGGAGACCCAGTACTTC. V and J are TRBV10-2 and TRBJ2-5, with D possibly matching TRBD2 (6 bases). Trimming removed 7 bases at V and 5 bases at J, with 17 bases between. The germline CDR1 and CDR2 sequences are WSHSY and SAAADI. The CDR3 consists of 14 residues.

This chain links TRBV20-1 with TRBJ2-3, with D possibly matching TRBD1 (6 bases). V lost 3 bases to trimming and J lost 2 bases, with 12 bases between them. Looked up from germline, CDR1 is DFQATT and CDR2 is SNEGSKA (reference sequence). CDR3 length: 14 residues. CDR3: CSASQGDITDTQYF. CDR3 sequence (DNA): TGCAGTGCTAGTCAAGGGGACATCACAGATACGCAGTATTTT.

This clonotype was picked up a small number of times. This chain uses TRBV28 with TRBJ2-4; possibly TRBD1 for D (6 bases). Deletions cut 3 bases from V and 1 base from J, with 7 bases between. The CDR3 length is 14 residues. Germline loops: CDR1 MDHEN, CDR2 SYDVKM. This CDR3 is CASSFQGAKNIQYF. CDR3 DNA: TGTGCCAGCAGTTTTCAGGGGGCCAAAAACATTCAGTACTTC.

This clonotype has ten or more counts. V is TRBV27 and J is TRBJ1-1, with D perhaps TRBD1 (6 bases). The germline V gene encodes CDR1 MNHEY and CDR2 SMNVEV (reference sequence). The germline V and J ends were trimmed by 4 bases and 1 base, with 16 bases remaining between them. This CDR3 is built from 16 residues. CDR3 sequence reads: CASSSSRGAWNTEAFF. CDR3 in DNA: TGTGCCAGCAGTTCATCACGGGGGGCGTGGAACACTGAAGCTTTCTTT.

This clonotype has just a few counts. The V call is TRBV7-9, the J call TRBJ1-1, with D unclear. The CDR3 has 17 residues. Germline-derived CDR1 and CDR2 are SEHNR and FQNEAQ (reference sequence). V gave up 0 bases and J gave up 2 bases, with 16 bases separating them. CDR3: CASSLADREFSNTEAFF. CDR3 nucleotides: TGTGCCAGCAGCTTAGCAGACCGGGAGTTCTCCAACACTGAAGCTTTCTTT.

This clonotype was counted at least ten times. This chain uses TRBV18 with TRBJ1-5; perhaps TRBD1 as D (6 bases). V was pared by 3 bases and J by 6 bases, with 15 bases between. Germline V CDR1 and CDR2: KGHSH, LQKENI. The CDR3 spans 15 residues. The CDR3 here is CASSPRAQGSQPQHF. As DNA, the CDR3 is TGTGCCAGCTCACCGCGGGCACAGGGAAGTCAGCCCCAGCATTTT.

This clonotype occurred many times. The genes are TRBV28 and TRBJ1-1, with TRBD1 identical over 7 bases. The CDR3 extends over 12 amino acids. Germline V gene sequence: CDR1 MDHEN, CDR2 SYDVKM. Unmatched junction bases numbered 2, after V lost 3 bases and J lost 7 bases. The CDR3 nucleotides are TGTGCCAGCAGTTTTCAGGGGGGTGAAGCTTTCTTT. The encoded protein is CASSFQGGEAFF.

This clonotype was observed a few times. The chain is built from TRBV6-1 and TRBJ1-1; D is perhaps TRBD1 (5 bases). The CDR3 contains 15 residues. V was cut by 2 bases and J by 1 base, with 11 bases left in between. Germline CDR1 and CDR2: MNHNS and SASEGT. The DNA for the CDR3 is TGTGCCAGCAGTGAATGGGGCAGGACGAACACTGAAGCTTTCTTT. This sequence encodes CASSEWGRTNTEAFF.

J is TRBJ1-4 and V is TRBV20-1; D is possibly TRBD1 (5 bases). CDR3 length equals 13 residues. Germline assignment: CDR1 DFQATT and CDR2 SNEGSKA (reference sequence). V was cut by 4 bases and J by 2 bases, with 8 bases left in between. CDR3 bases: TGCAGTGCTATGAACAGGACTAATGAAAAACTGTTTTTT. Amino acids: CSAMNRTNEKLFF.

Details on this clonotype: This may come from a read error, since a much larger clone is one base off. The chain is built from TRBV4-1 and TRBJ1-1; TRBD1 is a possible D gene (6 bases). There are 14 residues in the CDR3. Germline values: CDR1 MGHRA, CDR2 YSYEKL. In nucleotides, the CDR3 is TGCGCCAGCAGCGAAGGGGAAGGGGACACTGAAGTTTTCTTT. Translation: CASSEGEGDTEVFF.

The chain employs TRBV2 and TRBJ2-7; TRBD2 aligns across 13 bases. CDR1 SNHLY and CDR2 FYNNEI come from the germline V gene. Germline trimming cut 6 bases from V and 3 bases from J; bases unmatched to any gene: 5. This CDR3 has 15 amino acids. CDR3 nucleotides: TGTGCCAGCAGGGCCCGACTAGCGGGAGGCTACGAGCAGTACTTC. Translation gives CASRARLAGGYEQYF.

This clonotype was detected ten times or more. The chain carries TRBV3-1 and TRBJ2-1; D gene ambiguous. The CDR3 contains 12 residues. Germline V gene data show CDR1 as LGHDT and CDR2 as YNNKEL (reference sequence). Trimming removed 1 base from V and 9 bases from J, with 7 bases in between. This chain's CDR3 is CASSQAQFEQFF. The CDR3 region has the DNA TGTGCCAGCAGCCAAGCTCAGTTTGAGCAGTTCTTC.

The rearrangement joins TRBV6-1 to TRBJ2-3; D could derive from TRBD1 or TRBD2 (6 bases each). Germline V CDR1 and CDR2: MNHNS, SASEGT. The length of the CDR3 is 14 residues. V was cut by 6 bases and J by 0 bases, with 10 bases left in between. The CDR3 protein is CASRDSGSTDTQYF. DNA for the CDR3: TGTGCCAGCAGGGACAGCGGGAGCACAGATACGCAGTATTTT.

This clonotype was counted at least ten times. The gene calls are TRBV28 and TRBJ2-2; D is ambiguous. The length of the CDR3 is 14 residues. V lost 2 bases and J 2 bases, leaving 6 bases between the germline ends. CDR1 is MDHEN and CDR2 is SYDVKM in the germline V gene. The CDR3 region is CASSLPQNTGELFF. DNA for the CDR3: TGTGCCAGCAGTTTACCCCAAAACACCGGGGAGCTGTTTTTT. The whole variable domain, filled in from reference TRBV28 and TRBJ2-2, reads DVKVTQSSRYLVKRTGEKVFLECVQDMDHENMFWYRQDPGLGLRLIYFSYDVKMKEKGDIPEGYSVSREKKERFSLILESASTNQTSMYLCASSLPQNTGELFFGEGSRLTVL.

This clonotype was seen more than once but under ten times. The J gene is TRBJ1-4, the V gene TRBV13; D uncertain. V shed 5 bases and J shed 10 bases, with 14 bases lying between them. The CDR3 is made up of 13 amino acids. The V gene's germline CDR1 is PRHDT and CDR2 FYEKMQ (reference sequence). This CDR3 is CASSRGPNGKLFF. Written as DNA, the CDR3 is TGTGCCAGCAGCCGCGGACCGAACGGAAAACTGTTTTTT.

This clonotype was picked up a small number of times. The chain joins TRBV5-6 to TRBJ2-7; TRBD2 aligns across 14 bases. CDR3 size: 16 residues. The germline gives CDR1 SGHDT, CDR2 YYEEEE. V shed 0 bases and J 7 bases; nucleotides not matched to a gene: 6. For the CDR3, the DNA is TGTGCCAGCAGCTTGGGAGGACTAGCGGGAGGTGGTGAGCAGTACTTC. It encodes CASSLGGLAGGGEQYF.

There are many counts of this clonotype. The gene calls are TRBV6-1 and TRBJ2-1, with 9 bases identical to TRBD2. Per germline, CDR1 MNHNS and CDR2 SASEGT. This CDR3 comprises 16 residues. The trim removed 5 bases at V and 8 bases at J, leaving 13 bases unmatched. For the CDR3, the DNA is TGTGCCAGCAGTCCCTTGACTAGCGGAGGGGGGTATGAGCAGTTCTTC. Protein sequence: CASSPLTSGGGYEQFF.

The chain is built from TRBV5-1 and TRBJ2-2; D may be TRBD1 or TRBD2 (6 bases each). The V end was cut by 0 bases, the J end by 1 base, with 7 bases between. The length of the CDR3 is 15 residues. In germline, CDR1 is SGHRS, CDR2 YFSETQ. The CDR3 DNA sequence: TGCGCCAGCAGCTTGGAGGGGGGGAACACCGGGGAGCTGTTTTTT. It encodes CASSLEGGNTGELFF.

V and J are TRBV27 and TRBJ2-2, with 8 nucleotides matching TRBD1. The CDR3 is 15 amino acids. The germline V gene has CDR1 MNHEY and CDR2 SMNVEV (reference sequence). The V gene end was trimmed by 4 bases and the J gene end by 6 bases; junction bases not matched to a gene: 7. CDR3 coding DNA: TGTGCCAGCAGTTCACGGACAGGGATGCCCGGGGAGCTGTTTTTT. Its translation: CASSSRTGMPGELFF.

This clonotype was recorded a few times. This sequence joins TRBV6-2 or TRBV6-3 and TRBJ2-6, with D perhaps matching TRBD2 (5 bases). The V gene's germline CDR1 is MNHEY and CDR2 SVGEGT. The V end was cut by 6 bases, the J end by 3 bases, with 15 bases between. This CDR3 comprises 16 residues. CDR3 amino acids: CASSPGIRYGANVLTF. CDR3 sequence (DNA): TGTGCCAGCAGCCCGGGGATCCGTTATGGGGCCAACGTCCTGACTTTC.